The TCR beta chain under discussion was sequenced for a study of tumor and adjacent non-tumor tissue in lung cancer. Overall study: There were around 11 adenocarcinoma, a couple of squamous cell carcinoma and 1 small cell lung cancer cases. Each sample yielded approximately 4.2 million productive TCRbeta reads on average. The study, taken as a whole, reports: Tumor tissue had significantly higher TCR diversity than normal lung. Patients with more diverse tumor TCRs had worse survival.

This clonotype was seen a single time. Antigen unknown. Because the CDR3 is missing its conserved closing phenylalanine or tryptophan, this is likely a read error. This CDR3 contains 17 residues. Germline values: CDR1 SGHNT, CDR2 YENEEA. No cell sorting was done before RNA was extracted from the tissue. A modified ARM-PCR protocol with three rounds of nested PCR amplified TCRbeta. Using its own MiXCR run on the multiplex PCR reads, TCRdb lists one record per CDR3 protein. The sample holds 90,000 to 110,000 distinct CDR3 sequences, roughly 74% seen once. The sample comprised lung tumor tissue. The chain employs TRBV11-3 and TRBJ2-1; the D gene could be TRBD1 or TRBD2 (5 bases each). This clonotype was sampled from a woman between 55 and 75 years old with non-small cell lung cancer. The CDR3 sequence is CASSLELTNRCHNEQFI. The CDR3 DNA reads TGTGCCAGTAGCTTAGAGTTGACTAACAGGTGCCACAATGAGCAGTTCATC.